Below are 31 T cell receptor beta chains sequenced from a single sample in a study of blood T cells in healthy people across ages. With a J-beta primer mix and a sample-barcoded 5' primer, a second PCR ran about 7 to 12 cycles. TCRdb used MiXCR to reprocess the 5' RACE reads, holding one entry per CDR3 protein. The sample gives 1.5 million to 2 million distinct CDR3 sequences, around 36% of which show up once; 11% is in the top ten. Sequenced: blood. The source of these receptors is a woman under 40 in good health.

This clonotype was picked up a small number of times. This sequence joins TRBV7-9 and TRBJ2-5; D gene ambiguous. This CDR3 contains 12 residues. Trimming took off 8 bases at V and 5 bases at J, with 12 bases between the two ends. The germline V gene has CDR1 SEHNR and CDR2 FQNEAQ (reference sequence). DNA for the CDR3: TGTGCCAGCGAAGAATCCCGGGAGACCCAGTACTTC. Amino acids: CASEESRETQYF.

This clonotype was recorded a few times. V gene TRBV10-1 combines with J gene TRBJ2-7; 10 bases are shared with TRBD1. This CDR3 has 15 amino acids. Looked up from germline, CDR1 is WNHNN and CDR2 is SYGVQD (reference sequence). The junction had 9 bases not matched to a gene; V was cut back by 8 bases and J by 2 bases. The CDR3 spells CASGPLGQGAYEQYF. CDR3 coding DNA: TGCGCCAGCGGCCCACTTGGACAGGGGGCCTACGAGCAGTACTTC.

The chain is built from TRBV24-1 and TRBJ2-3; D remains ambiguous. CDR3 length equals 15 residues. V lost 3 bases and J 6 bases, leaving 15 bases between the germline ends. Germline V gene lookup returns CDR1 KGHDR and CDR2 SFDVKD. CDR3 loop: CATSDIVMERDTQYF. CDR3 sequence (DNA): TGTGCCACCAGTGATATCGTCATGGAAAGGGATACGCAGTATTTT.

V usage is TRBV2 and J usage is TRBJ2-7, with TRBD2 matching 8 bases. After removal of 11 bases from V and 1 base from J, the junction contained 13 bases not matched to a gene. This CDR3 is built from 15 residues. Germline CDR1 reads SNHLY; CDR2 reads FYNNEI. The CDR3 is CAGIGGVSASYEQYF. The CDR3 nucleotides read TGTGCCGGCATCGGGGGGGTATCCGCTTCCTACGAGCAGTACTTC.

This clonotype turned up a few times. J is TRBJ2-3 and V is TRBV5-1; D might be TRBD1 (5 bases). Trimming took 3 bases from V and 4 from J, leaving 12 bases between them. This CDR3 contains 14 residues. Germline values: CDR1 SGHRS, CDR2 YFSETQ. The CDR3 DNA reads as TGCGCCAGCAGCTACTTGGACAACCCAGATACGCAGTATTTT. This codes for CASSYLDNPDTQYF.

This clonotype was counted many times. This chain connects TRBV29-1 to TRBJ1-2, with unresolved D. Looked up from germline, CDR1 is SQVTM and CDR2 is ANQGSEA. The CDR3 has 17 amino acids. Trimming took off 2 bases at V and 4 bases at J, with 23 bases between the two ends. The CDR3 coding sequence is TGCAGCGTTGAACCCCGGGATCCGCTCACCGCGTTCTATGGCTACACCTTC. This encodes CSVEPRDPLTAFYGYTF.

The sample holds a few counts of this clonotype. The chain recombines TRBV28 with TRBJ2-3; 7 bases align to TRBD2. The CDR3 covers 14 residues. Germline V lookup: CDR1 MDHEN, CDR2 SYDVKM. Unmatched junction bases numbered 6, after V lost 6 bases and J lost 3 bases. As DNA, the CDR3 is TGTGCCAGCAGGGAAGCGGGAACGACAGATACGCAGTATTTT. It is translated as CASREAGTTDTQYF. Supplemented by reference TRBV28 and TRBJ2-3, the full variable domain reads DVKVTQSSRYLVKRTGEKVFLECVQDMDHENMFWYRQDPGLGLRLIYFSYDVKMKEKGDIPEGYSVSREKKERFSLILESASTNQTSMYLCASREAGTTDTQYFGPGTRLTVL.

This clonotype came up many times. The chain joins TRBV7-6 to TRBJ2-5; D possibly corresponds to TRBD1 (5 bases). Trimming shortened V by 1 base and J by 4 bases, and 13 bases separated the two germline ends. The germline CDR1 and CDR2 sequences are SGHVS and FNYEAQ. This CDR3 contains 15 residues. The CDR3 reads CASSLDFPGRETQYF. In nucleotides, the CDR3 is TGTGCCAGCAGCTTAGATTTCCCAGGGCGAGAGACCCAGTACTTC.

This clonotype was seen only a few times. V usage is TRBV27 and J usage is TRBJ2-7; 8 positions agree with TRBD1. The CDR3 is made up of 15 amino acids. The trim removed 4 bases at V and 5 bases at J, leaving 10 bases unmatched. The germline V gene encodes CDR1 MNHEY and CDR2 SMNVEV (reference sequence). CDR3 region: CASSWLGQGSDEQYF. In DNA form, the CDR3 reads TGTGCCAGCAGTTGGTTAGGACAGGGCAGCGACGAGCAGTACTTC.

The chain recombines TRBV14 with TRBJ1-1; D not resolved. This CDR3 contains 12 residues. Trimming took off 5 bases at V and 11 bases at J, with 15 bases between the two ends. Germline CDR1 reads SGHDN; CDR2 reads FVKESK. Here the CDR3 DNA reads TGTGCCAGCAGCTTGCGGGGTGGTCTGGCTTTCTTT. This codes for CASSLRGGLAFF.

This clonotype was seen repeatedly, ten times or more. The chain couples TRBV7-8 to TRBJ1-6; D unresolved. CDR1 SGHVS and CDR2 FQNEAQ come from the germline V gene. The ends were cut back, 5 bases at V and 0 bases at J, with 11 bases in the middle. This CDR3 has 16 amino acids. CDR3 sequence (DNA): TGTGCCAGCAGCCTCGGATCAAGCTCCTATAATTCACCCCTCCACTTT. This codes for CASSLGSSSYNSPLHF.

The V and J genes are TRBV20-1 and TRBJ2-1, with 7 positions matching TRBD2. J lost 6 bases, V lost 8 bases, and 7 bases had no gene match. This CDR3 comprises 12 residues. Germline values: CDR1 DFQATT, CDR2 SNEGSKA (reference sequence). The CDR3 region is CSSAGSPNEQFF. The CDR3 DNA is TGCAGTTCAGCGGGGTCTCCCAATGAGCAGTTCTTC.

V gene TRBV29-1 combines with J gene TRBJ1-1; a possible D gene is TRBD1 (5 bases). Germline V gives CDR1 SQVTM, CDR2 ANQGSEA. V lost 1 base and J 5 bases, leaving 17 bases between the germline ends. This CDR3 has 15 residues. CDR3 sequence (DNA): TGCAGCGTTGAAGGCCGCCGGGGGGGGAAGACTGAAGCTTTCTTT. Translation gives CSVEGRRGGKTEAFF.

This clonotype has at least ten counts. The chain combines TRBV7-6 with TRBJ2-1; TRBD2 aligns across 7 bases. V lost 0 bases, J lost 3 bases, and 2 bases stayed unmatched. This CDR3 contains 15 residues. Germline V lookup: CDR1 SGHVS, CDR2 FNYEAQ. CDR3 residues: CASSLAGGFYNEQFF. In DNA form, the CDR3 reads TGTGCCAGCAGCTTAGCGGGAGGGTTCTACAATGAGCAGTTCTTC.

There are a few counts of this clonotype. The J gene is TRBJ2-1, the V gene TRBV4-2; D may be TRBD1 (5 bases). Trimming pared 0 bases from V and 7 bases from J, leaving 7 bases between. The CDR3 is 13 amino acids. Germline V lookup: CDR1 LGHNA, CDR2 YNFKEQ. DNA for the CDR3: TGTGCCAGCAGCCAAGACCAGGGAAATGAGCAGTTCTTC. Protein sequence: CASSQDQGNEQFF.

This rearrangement joins TRBV9 to TRBJ2-1; D is perhaps TRBD2 (6 bases). Between the trimmed V and J ends, which lost 0 bases and 3 bases, there was a span of 13 bases. The germline V gene encodes CDR1 SGDLS and CDR2 YYNGEE. The CDR3 loop spans 16 amino acids. The CDR3 nucleotides are TGTGCCAGCAGCGTAGAGGAGGGGTTCGGCTACAATGAGCAGTTCTTC. Translated: CASSVEEGFGYNEQFF.

The chain carries TRBV3-1 and TRBJ2-2; D is perhaps TRBD1 or TRBD2 (5 bases each). This CDR3 spans 11 amino acids. Trimming shortened V by 8 bases and J by 7 bases, and 8 bases separated the two germline ends. Germline V gene data show CDR1 as LGHDT and CDR2 as YNNKEL (reference sequence). The CDR3 coding sequence is TGTGCCAGCGAGGGGATCGGGGAGCTGTTTTTT. Protein: CASEGIGELFF.

The chain is built from TRBV11-2 and TRBJ1-6, with D perhaps TRBD1 (6 bases). Germline-derived CDR1 and CDR2 are SGHAT and FQNNGV. This CDR3 region has 14 residues. Trimming pared 0 bases from V and 8 bases from J, leaving 8 bases between. CDR3 sequence: CASSLDRTDSPLHF. CDR3 nucleotides: TGTGCCAGCAGCTTAGATCGGACAGATTCACCCCTCCACTTT.

The genes are TRBV27 and TRBJ1-4; 9 bases align to TRBD1. CDR3 length equals 17 residues. Germline CDR1 and CDR2: MNHEY and SMNVEV (reference sequence). Trimming took 6 bases from V and 1 from J; bases not matched to a gene: 9. The chain's CDR3 is CASSSNRDRETNEKLFF. The CDR3 DNA follows: TGTGCCAGCAGCTCTAACCGGGACAGGGAAACTAATGAAAAACTGTTTTTT.

In this sample, this clonotype turned up a few times. The chain recombines TRBV3-1 with TRBJ2-7; 9 bases agree with TRBD1. The ends lost 0 bases at V and 3 bases at J; junction bases unmatched: 6. Germline V gene sequence: CDR1 LGHDT, CDR2 YNNKEL (reference sequence). This CDR3 is 16 amino acids long. The CDR3 region has the DNA TGTGCCAGCAGCCAAGAAAAATACAGGGGGCTCTACGAGCAGTACTTC. It specifies CASSQEKYRGLYEQYF.

This chain links TRBV5-1 with TRBJ2-7; D remains unclear. With 1 base removed from V and 3 bases from J, the gap between germline ends came to 11 bases. CDR1 is SGHRS and CDR2 is YFSETQ in the germline V gene. CDR3 length equals 14 residues. The CDR3 DNA follows: TGCGCCAGCAGCTTGCGCACAGCTGACTACGAGCAGTACTTC. Its protein product is CASSLRTADYEQYF.

This chain joins TRBV12-3 or TRBV12-4 and TRBJ1-4; D is uncertain. V lost 8 bases to trimming and J lost 4 bases, with 17 bases between them. The CDR3 sequence is 15 residues long. CDR3 nucleotides: TGTGCCAGCTGTCCGGGAGCCCTGGGTAATGAAAAACTGTTTTTT. It codes for CASCPGALGNEKLFF.

This chain uses TRBV20-1 with TRBJ2-3; D remains unclear. Per germline, CDR1 DFQATT and CDR2 SNEGSKA (reference sequence). V was trimmed by 1 base and J by 0 bases, leaving 11 bases between them. The CDR3 is 15 residues long. The CDR3 loop is CSARVYHPSTDTQYF. Written as DNA, the CDR3 is TGCAGTGCTAGAGTTTACCACCCCAGCACAGATACGCAGTATTTT.

As concerns this clonotype: The junction departs from germline at one end; a sequencing error may be responsible. The chain recombines TRBV5-1 with TRBJ2-1, with 10 bases that match TRBD2. This CDR3 is built from 15 residues. Germline lookup yields CDR1 SGHRS and CDR2 YFSETQ. CDR3 amino acids: CAGSLASGSVNEQFF. The CDR3 DNA reads TGCGCCGGCAGCTTGGCTAGCGGGAGTGTCAATGAGCAGTTCTTC.

This chain links TRBV28 with TRBJ1-2; a possible D gene is TRBD1 (5 bases). The V end was cut by 5 bases, the J end by 7 bases, with 11 bases between. CDR3 length equals 12 residues. Germline loops: CDR1 MDHEN, CDR2 SYDVKM. CDR3 loop: CASSEGLPGYTF. CDR3 bases: TGTGCCAGCAGTGAGGGGCTCCCTGGCTACACCTTC.

The V and J genes are TRBV9 and TRBJ2-7; 7 bases align to TRBD1. The CDR3 contains 14 residues. V gave up 0 bases and J gave up 4 bases; unmatched junction bases: 4. Germline V gene data show CDR1 as SGDLS and CDR2 as YYNGEE. The CDR3 region is CASSVEDRTYEQYF. The CDR3 DNA reads TGTGCCAGCAGCGTAGAGGACAGGACTTACGAGCAGTACTTC.

The rearrangement joins TRBV30 to TRBJ2-2; a possible D gene is TRBD1 (6 bases). V was clipped by 3 bases and J by 2 bases, with 10 bases between them. Germline-derived CDR1 and CDR2 are GTSNPN and SVGIG (reference sequence). The CDR3 spans 14 residues. CDR3 residues: CAWRWTANTGELFF. Here the CDR3 DNA reads TGTGCCTGGAGGTGGACAGCCAACACCGGGGAGCTGTTTTTT.

This clonotype has only a few counts. This chain links TRBV10-3 with TRBJ2-5; D gene unclear. The CDR3 runs 18 residues. The germline V gene encodes CDR1 ENHRY and CDR2 SYGVKD. V shed 0 bases and J shed 2 bases, with 19 bases lying between them. CDR3 sequence (DNA): TGTGCCATCAGTGAGTCGATGGTGCAAGGGCCCGCTCAAGAGACCCAGTACTTC. It translates to CAISESMVQGPAQETQYF.

The chain carries TRBV9 and TRBJ2-5; 7 bases match TRBD2. The CDR3 is made up of 16 amino acids. V gave up 3 bases and J gave up 3 bases; unmatched junction bases: 11. Germline assignment: CDR1 SGDLS and CDR2 YYNGEE. CDR3 sequence (DNA): TGTGCCAGCAGCGCTGCCTTCGGGGCGGGGGAAGAGACCCAGTACTTC. It yields the protein CASSAAFGAGEETQYF.

This clonotype was seen many times. The chain links TRBV6-6 to TRBJ2-1; D possibly corresponds to TRBD1 (5 bases). Germline CDR1 MNHNY, CDR2 SVGAGI (reference sequence). V gave up 6 bases and J gave up 0 bases, with 12 bases separating them. This CDR3 comprises 15 residues. CDR3 protein: CASRPTGSSYNEQFF. The CDR3 nucleotides are TGTGCCAGCAGACCAACAGGAAGCTCCTACAATGAGCAGTTCTTC.

The CDR3, as DNA: TGCAGTGCTAGTGGCGGCCCCGGGAGCTCCTACAATGAGCAGTTCTTC. Protein sequence: CSASGGPGSSYNEQFF. This chain connects TRBV20-1 to TRBJ2-1, with D perhaps TRBD2 (6 bases). This CDR3 contains 16 residues. V gave up 3 bases and J gave up 0 bases, with 15 bases separating them. Germline-derived CDR1 and CDR2 are DFQATT and SNEGSKA (reference sequence).